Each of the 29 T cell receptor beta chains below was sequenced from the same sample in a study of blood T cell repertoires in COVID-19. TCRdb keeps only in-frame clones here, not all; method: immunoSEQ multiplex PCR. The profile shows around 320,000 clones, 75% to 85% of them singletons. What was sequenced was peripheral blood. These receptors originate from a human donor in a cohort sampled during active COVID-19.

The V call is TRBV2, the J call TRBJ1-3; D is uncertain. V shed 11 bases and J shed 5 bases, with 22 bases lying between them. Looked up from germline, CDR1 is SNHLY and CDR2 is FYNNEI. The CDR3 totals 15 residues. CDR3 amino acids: CAVVTGSNIRNTIYF. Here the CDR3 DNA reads TGTGCCGTAGTGACTGGCTCTAATATTAGAAACACCATATATTTT.

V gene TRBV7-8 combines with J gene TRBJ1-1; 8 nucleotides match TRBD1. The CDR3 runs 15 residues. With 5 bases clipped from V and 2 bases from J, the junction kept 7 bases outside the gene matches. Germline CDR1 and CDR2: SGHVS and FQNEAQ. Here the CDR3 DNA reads TGTGCCAGCAGCAGCCTACAGGGGGGAAACACTGAAGCTTTCTTT. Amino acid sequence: CASSSLQGGNTEAFF.

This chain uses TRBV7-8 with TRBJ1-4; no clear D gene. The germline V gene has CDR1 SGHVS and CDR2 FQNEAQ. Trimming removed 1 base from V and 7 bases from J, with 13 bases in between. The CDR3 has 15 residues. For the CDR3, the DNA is TGTGCCAGCAGCTTAGGACTGGCAAATGGTGAAAAACTGTTTTTT. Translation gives CASSLGLANGEKLFF.

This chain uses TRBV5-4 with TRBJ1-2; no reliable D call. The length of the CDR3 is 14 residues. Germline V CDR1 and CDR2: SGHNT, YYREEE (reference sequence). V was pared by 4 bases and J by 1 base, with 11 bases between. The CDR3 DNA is TGTGCCAGCAGCCCCAGTGGACTTAACTATGGCTACACCTTC. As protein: CASSPSGLNYGYTF.

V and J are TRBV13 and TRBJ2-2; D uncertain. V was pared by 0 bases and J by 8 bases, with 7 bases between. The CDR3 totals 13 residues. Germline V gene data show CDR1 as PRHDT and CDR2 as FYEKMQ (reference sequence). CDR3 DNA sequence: TGTGCCAGCAGCTTAGGACTCGGGGGGGAGCTGTTTTTT. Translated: CASSLGLGGELFF.

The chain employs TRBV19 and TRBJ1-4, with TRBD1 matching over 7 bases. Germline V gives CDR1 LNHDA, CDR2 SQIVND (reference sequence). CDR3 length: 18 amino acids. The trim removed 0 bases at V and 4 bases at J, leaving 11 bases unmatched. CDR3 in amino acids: CASSIDRRTGAFNEKLFF. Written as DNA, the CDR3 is TGTGCCAGTAGTATAGATCGGAGGACAGGAGCTTTTAATGAAAAACTGTTTTTT.

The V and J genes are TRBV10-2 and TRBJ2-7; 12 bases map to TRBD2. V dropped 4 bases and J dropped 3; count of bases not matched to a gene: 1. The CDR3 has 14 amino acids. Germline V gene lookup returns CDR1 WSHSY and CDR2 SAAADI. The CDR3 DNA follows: TGCGCCAGCAGTGCTAGCGGGGGGGACTACGAGCAGTACTTC. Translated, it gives CASSASGGDYEQYF.

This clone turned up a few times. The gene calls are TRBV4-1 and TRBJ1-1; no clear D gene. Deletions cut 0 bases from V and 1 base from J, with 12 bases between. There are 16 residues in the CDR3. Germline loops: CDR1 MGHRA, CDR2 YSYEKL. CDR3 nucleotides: TGCGCCAGCAGCCAAGATCCGTGGAGCAAGAACACTGAAGCTTTCTTT. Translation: CASSQDPWSKNTEAFF.

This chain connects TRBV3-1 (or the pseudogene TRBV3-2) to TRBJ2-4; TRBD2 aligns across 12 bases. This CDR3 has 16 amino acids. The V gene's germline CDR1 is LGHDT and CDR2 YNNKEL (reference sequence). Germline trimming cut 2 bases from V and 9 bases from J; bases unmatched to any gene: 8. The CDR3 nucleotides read TGTGCCAGCAGCCAAACTAGCGGGGGGCCTCAAGGCATTCAGTACTTC. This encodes CASSQTSGGPQGIQYF.

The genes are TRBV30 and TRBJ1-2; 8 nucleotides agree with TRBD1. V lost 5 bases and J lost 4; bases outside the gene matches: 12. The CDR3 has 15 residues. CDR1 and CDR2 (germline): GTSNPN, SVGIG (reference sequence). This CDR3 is CAWLQGASLGYGYTF. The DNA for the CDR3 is TGTGCCTGGTTGCAGGGGGCATCCTTAGGCTATGGCTACACCTTC.

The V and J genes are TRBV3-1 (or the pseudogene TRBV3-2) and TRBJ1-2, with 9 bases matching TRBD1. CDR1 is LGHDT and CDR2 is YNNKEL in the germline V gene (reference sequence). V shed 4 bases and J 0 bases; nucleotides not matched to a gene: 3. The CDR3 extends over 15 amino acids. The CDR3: CASSPRTGANYGYTF. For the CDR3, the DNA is TGTGCCAGCAGCCCCCGGACAGGGGCTAACTATGGCTACACCTTC.

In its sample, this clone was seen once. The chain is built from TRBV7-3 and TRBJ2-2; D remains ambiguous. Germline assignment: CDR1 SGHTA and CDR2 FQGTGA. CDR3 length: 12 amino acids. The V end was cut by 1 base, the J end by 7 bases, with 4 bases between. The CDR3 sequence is CASSLIVGELFF. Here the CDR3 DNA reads TGTGCCAGCAGCTTAATAGTCGGGGAGCTGTTTTTT.

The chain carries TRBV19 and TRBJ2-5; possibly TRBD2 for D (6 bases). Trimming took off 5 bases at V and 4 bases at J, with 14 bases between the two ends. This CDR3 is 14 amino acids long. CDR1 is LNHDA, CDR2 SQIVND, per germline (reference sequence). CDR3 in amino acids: CASSPPGASETQYF. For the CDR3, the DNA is TGTGCCAGTAGTCCCCCGGGAGCATCAGAGACCCAGTACTTC.

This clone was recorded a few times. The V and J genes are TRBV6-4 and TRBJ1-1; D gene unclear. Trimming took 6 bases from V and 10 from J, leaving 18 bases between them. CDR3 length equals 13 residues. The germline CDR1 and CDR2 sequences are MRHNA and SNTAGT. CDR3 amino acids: CASRDPGSGRAFF. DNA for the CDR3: TGTGCCAGCAGGGACCCCGGGAGCGGTAGAGCTTTCTTT.

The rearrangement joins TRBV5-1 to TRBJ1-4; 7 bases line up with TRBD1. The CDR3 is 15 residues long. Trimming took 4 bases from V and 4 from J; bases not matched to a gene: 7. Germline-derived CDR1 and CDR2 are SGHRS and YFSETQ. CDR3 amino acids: CASSPDREFNEKLFF. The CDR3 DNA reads TGCGCCAGCAGCCCCGACAGGGAATTTAATGAAAAACTGTTTTTT.

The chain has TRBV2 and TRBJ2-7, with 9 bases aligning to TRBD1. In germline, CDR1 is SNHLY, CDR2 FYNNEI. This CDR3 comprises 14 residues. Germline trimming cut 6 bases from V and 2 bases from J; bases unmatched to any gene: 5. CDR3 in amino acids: CASRYGTGTYEQYF. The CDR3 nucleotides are TGTGCCAGCAGATACGGGACAGGGACCTACGAGCAGTACTTC. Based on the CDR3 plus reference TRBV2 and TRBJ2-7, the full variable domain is EPEVTQTPSHQVTQMGQEVILRCVPISNHLYFYWYRQILGQKVEFLVSFYNNEISEKSEIFDDQFSVERPDGSNFTLKIRSTKLEDSAMYFCASRYGTGTYEQYFGPGTRLTVT.

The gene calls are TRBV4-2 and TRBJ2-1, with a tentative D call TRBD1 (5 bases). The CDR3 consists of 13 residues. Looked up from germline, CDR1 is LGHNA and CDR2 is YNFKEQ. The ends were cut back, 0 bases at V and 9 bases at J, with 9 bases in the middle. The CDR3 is CASSQEGRIEQFF. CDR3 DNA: TGTGCCAGCAGCCAAGAGGGGCGGATTGAGCAGTTCTTC.

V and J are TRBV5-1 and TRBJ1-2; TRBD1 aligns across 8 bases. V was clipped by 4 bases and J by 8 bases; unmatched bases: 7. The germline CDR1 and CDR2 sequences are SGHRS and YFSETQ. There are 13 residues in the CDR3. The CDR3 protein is CASSPGQAGGYTF. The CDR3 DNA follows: TGCGCCAGCAGCCCGGGACAGGCCGGAGGCTACACCTTC.

The CDR3 coding sequence is TGTGCCAGCAGCTTAGGCAGACTCTATACGCAGTATTTT. The encoded protein is CASSLGRLYTQYF. This chain uses TRBV7-2 with TRBJ2-3; D is undetermined. The CDR3 runs 13 residues. The V end lost 1 base, the J end lost 7 bases, and 9 bases lay between the germline ends. Germline V gives CDR1 SGHTA, CDR2 FQGNSA.

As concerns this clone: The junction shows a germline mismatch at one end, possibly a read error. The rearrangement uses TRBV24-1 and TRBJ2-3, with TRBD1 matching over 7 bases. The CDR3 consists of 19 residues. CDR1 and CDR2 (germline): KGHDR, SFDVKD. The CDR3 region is CATGEIRWAGGPSTDTQYF. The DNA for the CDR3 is TGTGCCACCGGTGAGATAAGATGGGCAGGGGGACCTAGCACAGATACGCAGTATTTT.

This chain's CDR3 is CASSRGTEAFF. CDR3 coding DNA: TGCGCCAGCAGTAGGGGCACTGAAGCTTTCTTT. This chain joins TRBV10-2 and TRBJ1-1, with D possibly TRBD1 on 5 matching bases. Trimming stripped 5 bases from V and 4 bases from J, with 5 bases between. Germline values: CDR1 WSHSY, CDR2 SAAADI. The CDR3 spans 11 residues.

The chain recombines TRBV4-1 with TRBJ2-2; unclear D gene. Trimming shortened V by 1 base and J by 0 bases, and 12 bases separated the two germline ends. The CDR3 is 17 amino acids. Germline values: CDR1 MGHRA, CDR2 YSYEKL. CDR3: CASSQVNRATNTGELFF. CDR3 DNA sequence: TGCGCCAGCAGCCAAGTTAACAGAGCCACGAACACCGGGGAGCTGTTTTTT.

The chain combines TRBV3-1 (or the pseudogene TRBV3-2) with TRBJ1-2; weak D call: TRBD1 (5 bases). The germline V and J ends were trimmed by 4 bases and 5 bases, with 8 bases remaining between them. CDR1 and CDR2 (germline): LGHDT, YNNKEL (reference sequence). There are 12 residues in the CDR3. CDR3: CASSPGGYGYTF. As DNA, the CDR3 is TGTGCCAGCAGCCCTGGGGGGTATGGCTACACCTTC.

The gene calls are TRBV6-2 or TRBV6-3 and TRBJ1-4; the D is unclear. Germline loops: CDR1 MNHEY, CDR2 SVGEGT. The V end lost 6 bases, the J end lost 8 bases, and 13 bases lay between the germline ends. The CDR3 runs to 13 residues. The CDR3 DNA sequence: TGTGCCAGCAGCTCCAGAACCCGAGAAAAACTGTTTTTT. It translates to CASSSRTREKLFF.

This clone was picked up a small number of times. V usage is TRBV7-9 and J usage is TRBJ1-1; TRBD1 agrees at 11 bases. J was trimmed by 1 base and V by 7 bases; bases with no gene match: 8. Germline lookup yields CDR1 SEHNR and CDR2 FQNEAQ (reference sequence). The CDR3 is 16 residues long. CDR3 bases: TGTGCCAGCATAAAAGGACAGGGGGCCACGAACACTGAAGCTTTCTTT. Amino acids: CASIKGQGATNTEAFF.

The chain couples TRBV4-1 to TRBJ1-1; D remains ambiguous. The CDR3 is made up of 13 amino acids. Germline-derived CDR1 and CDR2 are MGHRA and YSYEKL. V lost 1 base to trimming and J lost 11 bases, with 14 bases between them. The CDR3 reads CASSQGSLGEAFF. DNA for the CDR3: TGCGCCAGCAGCCAAGGGTCCCTGGGCGAGGCTTTCTTT.

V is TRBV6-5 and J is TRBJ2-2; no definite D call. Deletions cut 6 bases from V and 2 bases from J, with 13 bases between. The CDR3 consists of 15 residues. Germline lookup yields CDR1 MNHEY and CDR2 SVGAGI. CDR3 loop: CASSHKPHNTGELFF. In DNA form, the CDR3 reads TGTGCCAGCAGCCACAAACCCCATAACACCGGGGAGCTGTTTTTT.

CDR3 amino acids: CAISEGLNEQFF. CDR3 DNA sequence: TGTGCCATCAGTGAGGGACTCAATGAGCAGTTCTTC. The V call is TRBV10-3, the J call TRBJ2-1; D is perhaps TRBD2 (5 bases). V lost 2 bases and J 6 bases, leaving 5 bases between the germline ends. This CDR3 spans 12 amino acids. Germline CDR1 ENHRY, CDR2 SYGVKD.

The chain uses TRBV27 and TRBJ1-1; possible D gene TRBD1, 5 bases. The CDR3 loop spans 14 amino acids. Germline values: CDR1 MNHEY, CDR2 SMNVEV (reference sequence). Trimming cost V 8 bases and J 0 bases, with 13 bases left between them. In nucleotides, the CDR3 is TGTGCCAGCCGTCGCAGGGAACTGAACACTGAAGCTTTCTTT. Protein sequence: CASRRRELNTEAFF.